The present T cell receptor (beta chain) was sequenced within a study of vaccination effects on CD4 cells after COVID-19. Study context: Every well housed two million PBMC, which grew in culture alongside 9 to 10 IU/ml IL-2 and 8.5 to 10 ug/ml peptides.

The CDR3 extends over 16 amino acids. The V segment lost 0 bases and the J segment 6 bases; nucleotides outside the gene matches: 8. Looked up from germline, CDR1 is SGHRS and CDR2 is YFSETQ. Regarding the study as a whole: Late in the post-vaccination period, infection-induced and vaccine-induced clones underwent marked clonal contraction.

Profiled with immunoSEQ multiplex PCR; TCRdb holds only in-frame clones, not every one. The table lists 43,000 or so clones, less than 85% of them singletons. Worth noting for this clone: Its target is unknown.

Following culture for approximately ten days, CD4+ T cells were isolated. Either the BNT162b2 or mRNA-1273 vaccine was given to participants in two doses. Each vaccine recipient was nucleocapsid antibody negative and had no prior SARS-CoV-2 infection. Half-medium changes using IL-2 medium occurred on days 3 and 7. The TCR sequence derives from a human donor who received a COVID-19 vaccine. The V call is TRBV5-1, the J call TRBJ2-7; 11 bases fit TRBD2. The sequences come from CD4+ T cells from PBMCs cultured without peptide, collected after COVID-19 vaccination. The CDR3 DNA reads TGCGCCAGCAGCTTGGCCCTGACTAGCGGGGTCTCCGAGCAGTACTTC. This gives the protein CASSLALTSGVSEQYF.